These T cell receptor beta chains were read from a single sample in a study of blood T cell repertoires in COVID-19. Sequencing was performed with immunoSEQ multiplex PCR; in TCRdb, only in-frame clones are kept and a portion is missing. The sample shows approximately 390,000 clones, 87% of them seen only once. Sequencing was performed on PBMCs or T cells enriched from blood (not recorded which). The receptors were gathered from a woman aged 45-65 years who had recovered from COVID-19. Both conserved end residues are part of each CDR3. The D gene is left open where the match is weak. Rows give clone size only sometimes, using once, few, many, or a class for an expanded clone.

V	size	D	J	DNA	CDR3
TRBV6-1	NA	NA	TRBJ1-4	TGTGCCAGCAGTGAAGGGGCAGGGTTAGAAAAACTGTTTTTT	CASSEGAGLEKLFF
TRBV18	NA	TRBD1	TRBJ1-5	TGTGCCAGCTCATCCGGACAGGTCCCCCAGCATTTT	CASSSGQVPQHF
TRBV13	NA	NA	TRBJ2-1	TGTGCCAGCAGCTTACTGCAGGGATTCGGGCAGTTCTTC	CASSLLQGFGQFF
TRBV5-1	NA	NA	TRBJ1-2	TGCGCCAGCAGCTTGGTAGGGGTGGAGGGCTACACCTTC	CASSLVGVEGYTF
TRBV7-6	NA	NA	TRBJ2-1	TGTGCCAGCAGCTCCTGGACAGCCACTAGGAATGAGCAGTTCTTC	CASSSWTATRNEQFF
TRBV18	once	NA	TRBJ1-2	TGTGCCAGCTCACGCACCCAAGAGTCCTATGGCTACACCTTC	CASSRTQESYGYTF
TRBV27	NA	NA	TRBJ2-7	TGTGCCAGCAGGGCCCGGGACTTCTACTACGAGCAGTACTTC	CASRARDFYYEQYF
TRBV3-1/TRBV3-2	NA	NA	TRBJ2-5	TGTGCCAGCAGTCTCCGAGGTAGGGGTCTAGAAGAGACCCAGTACTTC	CASSLRGRGLEETQYF
TRBV27	NA	TRBD1	TRBJ1-5	TGTGCCAGCAGTTTACAGGGGGCTGGGCGCAATCAGCCCCAGCATTTT	CASSLQGAGRNQPQHF
TRBV4-1	NA	TRBD1	TRBJ1-1	TGCGCCAGCAGCCAAGGAGAGGACAGGGTCACTGAAGCTTTCTTT	CASSQGEDRVTEAFF
TRBV15	NA	NA	TRBJ1-2	TGTGCCACCAGCAGAGATCTTGGGGCAGCTGCTTATGGCTACACCTTC	CATSRDLGAAAYGYTF
TRBV7-2	NA	TRBD1	TRBJ1-5	TGTGCCAGCAGCCCGGGACAGGGGAGCCATCAGCCCCAGCATTTT	CASSPGQGSHQPQHF
TRBV11-2	NA	NA	TRBJ2-1	TGTGCCAGCAGCTTAGGTGACTACCCCGTCAATGAGCAGTTCTTC	CASSLGDYPVNEQFF
TRBV2	NA	NA	TRBJ1-1	TGTGCCAGCGGGCGGGGCGGCACTGAAGCTTTCTTT	CASGRGGTEAFF
TRBV13	few	TRBD1	TRBJ1-4	TGTGCCAGCAGCATGGGACAGGGTTATGAAAAACTGTTTTTT	CASSMGQGYEKLFF
TRBV4-3	NA	TRBD2	TRBJ2-2	TGCGCCAGCAGCCCACTAGCGGGGGGGAACACCGGGGAGCTGTTTTTT	CASSPLAGGNTGELFF
TRBV5-1	NA	NA	TRBJ1-2	TGCGCCAGCAGCTTAACCTCGGGTGGCTACACCTTC	CASSLTSGGYTF
TRBV7-2	NA	NA	TRBJ2-7	TGTGCCAGCAGCTTAGCGGGGGCTGTCGAGCAGTACTTC	CASSLAGAVEQYF
TRBV3-1/TRBV3-2	NA	TRBD1	TRBJ2-4	TGTGCCAGCAGCCAAACAGGGGCAAAAAACATTCAGTACTTC	CASSQTGAKNIQYF
TRBV2	NA	NA	TRBJ1-6	TGTGCCAGCAGTGAAGGAGGTCCACGACCCTATAATTCACCCCTCCACTTT	CASSEGGPRPYNSPLHF